This T cell receptor beta chain was documented in a study of T cell responses to AZD1222 COVID-19 vaccine. At the level of the study: Timing groups of about 4 and about 12 weeks for second doses were pooled. Overall study results and limits: Regions left unmutated in variants are reportedly the target of nearly half of spike-specific TCRs. Among those given AZD1222, only five or six were seropositive at baseline. Clonal diversity may have been underestimated in mostly white British donors.

The protocol was immunoSEQ multiplex PCR, while the TCRdb copy is restricted to in-frame clones and leaves out a portion. The top ten clones hold approximately 22% of a sample with roughly 100,000 clones, 88% of them seen once. CDR1 and CDR2 from the germline V gene are SGDLS and YYNGEE. Trimming took 5 bases from V and 5 from J, leaving 13 bases between them. CDR3 size: 13 residues. About this clone itself: Its antigen remains unidentified.

J is TRBJ1-2 and V is TRBV9, with no clear D. Sequenced material: peripheral blood, taken on day 0 of AZD1222 vaccination. The receptor was derived from an adult in good health. CDR3 residues: CASSAGSQYGYTF. CDR3 DNA sequence: TGTGCCAGCAGTGCCGGGTCGCAATATGGCTACACCTTC.